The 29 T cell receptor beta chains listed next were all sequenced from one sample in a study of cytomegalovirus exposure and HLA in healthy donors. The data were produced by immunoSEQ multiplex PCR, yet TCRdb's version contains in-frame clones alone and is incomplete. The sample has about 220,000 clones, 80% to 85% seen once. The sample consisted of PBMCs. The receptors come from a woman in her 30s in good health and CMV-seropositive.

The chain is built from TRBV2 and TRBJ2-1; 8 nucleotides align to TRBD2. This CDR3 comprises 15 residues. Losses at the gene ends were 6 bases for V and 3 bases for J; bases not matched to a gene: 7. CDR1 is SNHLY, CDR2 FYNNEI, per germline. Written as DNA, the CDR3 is TGTGCCAGCAGGGGAGCGGGAGAAGGCTACAATGAGCAGTTCTTC. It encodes CASRGAGEGYNEQFF.

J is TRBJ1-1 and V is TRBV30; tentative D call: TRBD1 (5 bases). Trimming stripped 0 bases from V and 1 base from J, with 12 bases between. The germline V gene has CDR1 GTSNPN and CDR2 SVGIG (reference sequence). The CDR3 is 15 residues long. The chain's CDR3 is CAWSVPIGQNTEAFF. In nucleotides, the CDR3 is TGTGCCTGGAGTGTCCCCATTGGACAGAACACTGAAGCTTTCTTT.

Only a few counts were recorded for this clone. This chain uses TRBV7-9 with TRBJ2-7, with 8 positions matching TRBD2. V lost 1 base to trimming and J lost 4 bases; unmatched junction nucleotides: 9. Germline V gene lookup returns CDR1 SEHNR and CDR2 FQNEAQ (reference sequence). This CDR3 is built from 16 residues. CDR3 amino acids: CASSLVRGATRYEQYF. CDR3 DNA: TGTGCCAGCAGCTTAGTGCGGGGGGCGACCCGATACGAGCAGTACTTC.

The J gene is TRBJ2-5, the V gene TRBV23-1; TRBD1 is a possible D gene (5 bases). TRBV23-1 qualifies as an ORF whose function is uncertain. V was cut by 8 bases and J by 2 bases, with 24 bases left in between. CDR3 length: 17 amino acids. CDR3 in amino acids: CASGHHKSRSDQETQYF. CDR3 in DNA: TGCGCCAGCGGACACCATAAGTCCAGGAGCGATCAAGAGACCCAGTACTTC.

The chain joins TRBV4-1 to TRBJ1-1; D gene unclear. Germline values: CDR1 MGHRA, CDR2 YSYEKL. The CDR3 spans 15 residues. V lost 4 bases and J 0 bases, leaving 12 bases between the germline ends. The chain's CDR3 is CASSLLAQMNTEAFF. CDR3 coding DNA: TGCGCCAGCAGCCTATTGGCACAAATGAACACTGAAGCTTTCTTT.

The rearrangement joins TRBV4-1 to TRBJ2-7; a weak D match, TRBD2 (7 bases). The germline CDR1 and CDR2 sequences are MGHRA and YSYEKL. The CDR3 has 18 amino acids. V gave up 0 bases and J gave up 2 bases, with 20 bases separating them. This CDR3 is CASSQEGFGGPTTYEQYF. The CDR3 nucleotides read TGCGCCAGCAGCCAAGAGGGCTTCGGGGGGCCTACCACCTACGAGCAGTACTTC.

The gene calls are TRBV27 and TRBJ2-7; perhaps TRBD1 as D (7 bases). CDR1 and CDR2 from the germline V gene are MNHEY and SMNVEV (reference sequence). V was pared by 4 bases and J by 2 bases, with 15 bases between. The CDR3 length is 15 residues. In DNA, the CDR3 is TGTGCCAGCAGTTCGACAGGGACTTTGACCTACGAGCAGTACTTC. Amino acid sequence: CASSSTGTLTYEQYF.

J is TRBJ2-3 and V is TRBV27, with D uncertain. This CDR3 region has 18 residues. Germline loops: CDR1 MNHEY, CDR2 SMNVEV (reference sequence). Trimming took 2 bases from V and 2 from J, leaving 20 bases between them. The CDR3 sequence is CASSLRPTTQYSTDTQYF. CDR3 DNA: TGTGCCAGCAGTTTACGTCCGACGACACAATATTCCACAGATACGCAGTATTTT.

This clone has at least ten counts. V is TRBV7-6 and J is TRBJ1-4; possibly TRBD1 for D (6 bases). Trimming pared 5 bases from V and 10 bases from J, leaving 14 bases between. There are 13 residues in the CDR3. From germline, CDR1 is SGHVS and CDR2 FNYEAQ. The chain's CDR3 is CASSPGQQGKLFF. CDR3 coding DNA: TGTGCCAGCAGCCCGGGACAACAGGGAAAACTGTTTTTT.

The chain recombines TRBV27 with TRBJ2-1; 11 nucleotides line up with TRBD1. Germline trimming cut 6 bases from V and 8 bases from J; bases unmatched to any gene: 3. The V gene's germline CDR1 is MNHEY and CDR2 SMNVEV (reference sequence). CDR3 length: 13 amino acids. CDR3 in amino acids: CASRWTGGYEQFF. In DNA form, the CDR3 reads TGTGCCAGCAGATGGACAGGGGGCTATGAGCAGTTCTTC.

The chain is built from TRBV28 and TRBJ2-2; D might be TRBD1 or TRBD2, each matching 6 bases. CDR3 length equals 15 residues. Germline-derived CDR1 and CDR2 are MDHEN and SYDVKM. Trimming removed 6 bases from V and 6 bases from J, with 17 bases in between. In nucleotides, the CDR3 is TGTGCCAGCAGACCGGCCGACAGGAGGGCCGGGGAGCTGTTTTTT. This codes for CASRPADRRAGELFF.

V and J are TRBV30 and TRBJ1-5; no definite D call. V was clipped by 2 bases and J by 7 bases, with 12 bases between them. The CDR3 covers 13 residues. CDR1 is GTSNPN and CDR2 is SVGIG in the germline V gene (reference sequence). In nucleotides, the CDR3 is TGTGCCTGGAGTCAAGAAAACGGGCAGCCCCAGCATTTT. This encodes CAWSQENGQPQHF.

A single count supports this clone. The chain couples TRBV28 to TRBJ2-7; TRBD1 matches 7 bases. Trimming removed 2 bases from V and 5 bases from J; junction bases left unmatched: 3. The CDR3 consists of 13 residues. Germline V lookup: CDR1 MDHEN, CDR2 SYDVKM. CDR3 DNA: TGTGCCAGCAGTTTAATAACAGGGGACGAGCAGTACTTC. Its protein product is CASSLITGDEQYF. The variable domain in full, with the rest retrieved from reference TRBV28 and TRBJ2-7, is DVKVTQSSRYLVKRTGEKVFLECVQDMDHENMFWYRQDPGLGLRLIYFSYDVKMKEKGDIPEGYSVSREKKERFSLILESASTNQTSMYLCASSLITGDEQYFGPGTRLTVT.

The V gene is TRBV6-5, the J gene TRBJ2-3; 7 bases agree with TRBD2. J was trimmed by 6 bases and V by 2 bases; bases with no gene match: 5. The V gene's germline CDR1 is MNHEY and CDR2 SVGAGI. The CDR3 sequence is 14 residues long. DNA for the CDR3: TGTGCCAGCAGTTACGGCGGGAGCCCCGATACGCAGTATTTT. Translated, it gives CASSYGGSPDTQYF.

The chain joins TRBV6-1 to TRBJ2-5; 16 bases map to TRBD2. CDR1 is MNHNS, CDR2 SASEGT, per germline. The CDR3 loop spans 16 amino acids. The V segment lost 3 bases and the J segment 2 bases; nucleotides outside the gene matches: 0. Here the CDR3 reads CASSEGLAGGQETQYF. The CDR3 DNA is TGTGCCAGCAGTGAGGGACTAGCGGGAGGGCAAGAGACCCAGTACTTC.

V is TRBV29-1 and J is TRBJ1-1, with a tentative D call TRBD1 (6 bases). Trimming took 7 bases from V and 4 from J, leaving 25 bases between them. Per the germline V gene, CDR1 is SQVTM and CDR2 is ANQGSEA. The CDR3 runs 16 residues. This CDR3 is CSALFRGDFSVTEAFF. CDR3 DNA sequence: TGCAGCGCCCTCTTCAGGGGAGATTTCTCGGTCACTGAAGCTTTCTTT.

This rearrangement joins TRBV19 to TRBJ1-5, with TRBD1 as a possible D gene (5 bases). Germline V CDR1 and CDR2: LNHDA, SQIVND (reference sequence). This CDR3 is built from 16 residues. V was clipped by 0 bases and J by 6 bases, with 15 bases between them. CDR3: CASSIDLRRAGQPQHF. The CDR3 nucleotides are TGTGCCAGTAGTATAGATCTTCGCAGGGCCGGTCAGCCCCAGCATTTT.

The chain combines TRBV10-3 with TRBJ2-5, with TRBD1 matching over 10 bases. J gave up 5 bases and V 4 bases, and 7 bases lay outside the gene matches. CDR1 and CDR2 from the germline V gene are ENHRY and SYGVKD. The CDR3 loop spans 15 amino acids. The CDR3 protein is CAISGGTGAGETQYF. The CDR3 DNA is TGTGCCATCAGTGGGGGGACAGGGGCCGGCGAGACCCAGTACTTC.

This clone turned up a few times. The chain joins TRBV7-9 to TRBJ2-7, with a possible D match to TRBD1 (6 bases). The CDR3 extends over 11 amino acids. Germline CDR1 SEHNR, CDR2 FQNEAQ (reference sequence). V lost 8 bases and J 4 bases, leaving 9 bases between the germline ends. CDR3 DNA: TGTGCCAGCGCAGGGGAATACGAGCAGTACTTC. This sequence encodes CASAGEYEQYF.

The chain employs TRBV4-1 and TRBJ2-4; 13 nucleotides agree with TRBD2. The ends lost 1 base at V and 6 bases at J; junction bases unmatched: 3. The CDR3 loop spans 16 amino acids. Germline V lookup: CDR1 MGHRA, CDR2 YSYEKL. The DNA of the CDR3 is TGCGCCAGCAGCCAAGGGAGACTAGCGGGAGGAAACATTCAGTACTTC. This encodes CASSQGRLAGGNIQYF.

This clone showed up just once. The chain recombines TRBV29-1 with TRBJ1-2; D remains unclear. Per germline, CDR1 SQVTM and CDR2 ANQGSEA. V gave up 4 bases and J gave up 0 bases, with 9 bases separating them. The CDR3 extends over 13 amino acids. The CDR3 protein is CSVGPGTNYGYTF. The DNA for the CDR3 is TGCAGCGTTGGGCCAGGCACTAACTATGGCTACACCTTC.

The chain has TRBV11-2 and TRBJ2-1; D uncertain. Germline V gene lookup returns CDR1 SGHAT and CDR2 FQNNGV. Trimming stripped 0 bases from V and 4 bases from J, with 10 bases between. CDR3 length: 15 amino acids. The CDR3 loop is CASSLDPGRYNEQFF. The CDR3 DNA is TGTGCCAGCAGCTTAGACCCAGGAAGATACAATGAGCAGTTCTTC.

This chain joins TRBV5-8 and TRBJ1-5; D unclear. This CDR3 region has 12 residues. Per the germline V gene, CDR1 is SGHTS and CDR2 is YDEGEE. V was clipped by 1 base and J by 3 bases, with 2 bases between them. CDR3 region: CASSLPNQPQHF. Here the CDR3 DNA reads TGTGCCAGCAGCTTGCCCAATCAGCCCCAGCATTTT.

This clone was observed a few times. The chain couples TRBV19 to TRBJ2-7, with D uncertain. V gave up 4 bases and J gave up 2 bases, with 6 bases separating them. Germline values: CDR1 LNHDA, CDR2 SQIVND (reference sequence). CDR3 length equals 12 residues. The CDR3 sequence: CASSTSPYEQYF. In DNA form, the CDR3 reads TGTGCCAGTAGTACCTCCCCCTACGAGCAGTACTTC.

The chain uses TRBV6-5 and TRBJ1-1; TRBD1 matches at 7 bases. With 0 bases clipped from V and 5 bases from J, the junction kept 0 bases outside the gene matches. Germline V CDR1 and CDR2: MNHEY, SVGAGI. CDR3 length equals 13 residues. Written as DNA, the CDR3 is TGTGCCAGCAGTTACTCACAGGGGACTGAAGCTTTCTTT. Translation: CASSYSQGTEAFF.

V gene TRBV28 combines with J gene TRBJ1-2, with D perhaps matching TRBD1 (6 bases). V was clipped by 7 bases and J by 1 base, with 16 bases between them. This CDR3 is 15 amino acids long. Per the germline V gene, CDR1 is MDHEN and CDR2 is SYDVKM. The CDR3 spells CASTPGGDNNYGYTF. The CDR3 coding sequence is TGTGCCAGCACCCCTGGCGGGGACAATAACTATGGCTACACCTTC.

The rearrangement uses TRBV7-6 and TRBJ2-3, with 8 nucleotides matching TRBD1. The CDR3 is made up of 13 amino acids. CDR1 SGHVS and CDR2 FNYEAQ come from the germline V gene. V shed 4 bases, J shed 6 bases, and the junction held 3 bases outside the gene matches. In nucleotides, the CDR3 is TGTGCCAGCAGCTCCGGACAGGGTGATACGCAGTATTTT. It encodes CASSSGQGDTQYF.

The CDR3 spells CARTPRGRELADYEQYF. CDR3 nucleotide sequence: TGTGCCAGGACGCCCAGGGGGCGGGAACTAGCGGACTACGAGCAGTACTTC. V is TRBV6-4 and J is TRBJ2-7; either TRBD1 or TRBD2 may supply D (8 bases each). The germline V gene encodes CDR1 MRHNA and CDR2 SNTAGT. Trimming shortened V by 9 bases and J by 3 bases, and 27 bases separated the two germline ends. The CDR3 is made up of 17 amino acids.

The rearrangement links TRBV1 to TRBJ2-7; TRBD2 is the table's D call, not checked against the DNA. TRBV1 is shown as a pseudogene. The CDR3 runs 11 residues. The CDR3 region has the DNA TGCACCAGCAGCCCCGTATACGAGCAGTACTTC. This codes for CTSSPVYEQYF.